The clone carrying this T cell receptor beta chain was detected only once. Under the authors' procedure: Reference gene primers were amplified, and this amplification served to estimate nucleated cell counts. Method: immunoSEQ multiplex PCR; TCRdb's copy keeps in-frame clones and lacks some. V and J calls and clone size come straight from that table; D and trimming were deduced from the DNA. The sample lists some 60,000 clones, roughly 93% seen once, with roughly 1.5% in the top ten. The entry originates in a study of blood T cell repertoires in COVID-19. Study-wide context: Acute and convalescent COVID-19 specimens originated in the United States, Italy and Spain. The analysed material was cDNA or gDNA that came from T cells, B-cell-depleted T cells, or PBMCs.

Sequenced material: peripheral blood. This clonotype was sampled from a human donor in a cohort sampled during active COVID-19.

The CDR3: CSVGQPNQPQHF. CDR3 DNA: TGCAGCGTCGGACAGCCCAATCAGCCCCAGCATTTT. The rearrangement uses TRBV29-1 and TRBJ1-5; weak D call: TRBD1 (6 bases). CDR3 length: 12 amino acids. Trimming took off 6 bases at V and 3 bases at J, with 9 bases between the two ends. From germline, CDR1 is SQVTM and CDR2 ANQGSEA.